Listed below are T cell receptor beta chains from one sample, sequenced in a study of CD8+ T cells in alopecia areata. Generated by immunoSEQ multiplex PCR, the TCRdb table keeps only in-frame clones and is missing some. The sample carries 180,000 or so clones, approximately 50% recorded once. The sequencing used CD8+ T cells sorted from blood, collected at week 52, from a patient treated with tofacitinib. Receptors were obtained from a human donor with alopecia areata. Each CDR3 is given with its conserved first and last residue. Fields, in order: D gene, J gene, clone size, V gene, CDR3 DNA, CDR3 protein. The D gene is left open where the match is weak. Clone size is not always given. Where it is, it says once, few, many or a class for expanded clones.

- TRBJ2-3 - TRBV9 TGTGCCAGCAGCGACACCCTAAGTTATACGCAGTATTTT CASSDTLSYTQYF
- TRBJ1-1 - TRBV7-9 TGTGCCAGCAGTAATGACAGGACCTACCACATGAACACTGAAGCTTTCTTT CASSNDRTYHMNTEAFF
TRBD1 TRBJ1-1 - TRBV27 TGTGCCAGCAGGCTCAGGGGGCAGGACACTGAAGCTTTCTTT CASRLRGQDTEAFF
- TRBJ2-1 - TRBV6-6 TGTGCCAGCAGTTATGACGAGCAGTTCTTC CASSYDEQFF
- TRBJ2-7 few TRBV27 TGTGCCAGCAGTTTGCAGGGCTCCTACGAGCAGTACTTC CASSLQGSYEQYF
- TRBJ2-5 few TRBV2 TGTGCCAGCAGTGAGTCTTTCCAAGAGACCCAGTACTTC CASSESFQETQYF
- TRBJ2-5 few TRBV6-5 TGTGCCAGCAGTTACCCCGGGGTGGGTGGGACCCAGTACTTC CASSYPGVGGTQYF
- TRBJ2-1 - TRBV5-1 TGCGCCAGCAGCTTCCTACTTCTGGGGTCCTACAATGAGCAGTTCTTC CASSFLLLGSYNEQFF
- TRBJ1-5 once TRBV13 TGTGCCAGCAGCTTAGGCAGCAGGAACAATCAGCCCCAGCATTTT CASSLGSRNNQPQHF
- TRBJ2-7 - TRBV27 TGTGCCAGCAGTCCCACCCCCTACGAGCAGTACTTC CASSPTPYEQYF
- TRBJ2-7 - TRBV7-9 TGTGCCAGCAGCTCCCCCCGGGACCACGGAGGCCACGAGCAGTACTTC CASSSPRDHGGHEQYF
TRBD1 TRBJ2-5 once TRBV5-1 TGCGCCAGCAGCTTACTCCGGGACAGCCAAGAGACCCAGTACTTC CASSLLRDSQETQYF
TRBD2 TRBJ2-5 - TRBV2 TGTGCCAGCAGTGAAGCGCTTAGCGGGGGGCCGTTCGCCCAGTACTTC CASSEALSGGPFAQYF